The sequence of this T cell receptor (beta chain) was determined in a study of blood T cell repertoires in COVID-19. In the original workflow: The authors estimated nucleated cell counts from reference gene primer amplification. Sequenced by immunoSEQ multiplex PCR; TCRdb stores in-frame clones only, minus some. V and J calls and clone size follow that table, whereas D and trimming were derived from the DNA. This table has 150,000 to 200,000 clones, approximately 89% appearing once. The germline V gene has CDR1 WSHSY and CDR2 SAAADI. Trimming cost V 3 bases and J 4 bases, with 13 bases left between them. This CDR3 region has 14 residues.

This chain uses TRBV10-2 with TRBJ2-7; D may be TRBD2 (5 bases). Sequencing input: peripheral blood. This receptor was identified in a man between 65 and 79 years old with acute or convalescent COVID-19. The DNA for the CDR3 is TGCGCCAGCAGTGACCCCCGGGATTGGTACGAGCAGTACTTC. This codes for CASSDPRDWYEQYF.